One TCR beta chain is described in this entry. This sample is part of a study of blood T cell repertoires in COVID-19. The protocol was immunoSEQ multiplex PCR, while the TCRdb copy is restricted to in-frame clones and leaves out a portion. The sample lists approximately 60,000 clones; almost 80% were seen once. The CDR3 has 15 amino acids. V dropped 5 bases and J dropped 9; count of bases not matched to a gene: 9. Per the germline V gene, CDR1 is SGHTA and CDR2 is FQGTGA. Source material: peripheral blood. The chain is built from TRBV7-3 and TRBJ2-1; TRBD2 aligns across 11 bases. This receptor was identified in a man aged 55 to 70 with acute or convalescent COVID-19. CDR3 protein: CASSPISGGAGEQFF. CDR3 nucleotides: TGTGCCAGCAGCCCTATTAGCGGGGGGGCAGGTGAGCAGTTCTTC. Combining the CDR3 with reference TRBV7-3 and TRBJ2-1 gives the whole variable domain GAGVSQTPSNKVTEKGKYVELRCDPISGHTALYWYRQSLGQGPEFLIYFQGTGAADDSGLPNDRFFAVRPEGSVSTLKIQRTERGDSAVYLCASSPISGGAGEQFFGPGTRLTVL.